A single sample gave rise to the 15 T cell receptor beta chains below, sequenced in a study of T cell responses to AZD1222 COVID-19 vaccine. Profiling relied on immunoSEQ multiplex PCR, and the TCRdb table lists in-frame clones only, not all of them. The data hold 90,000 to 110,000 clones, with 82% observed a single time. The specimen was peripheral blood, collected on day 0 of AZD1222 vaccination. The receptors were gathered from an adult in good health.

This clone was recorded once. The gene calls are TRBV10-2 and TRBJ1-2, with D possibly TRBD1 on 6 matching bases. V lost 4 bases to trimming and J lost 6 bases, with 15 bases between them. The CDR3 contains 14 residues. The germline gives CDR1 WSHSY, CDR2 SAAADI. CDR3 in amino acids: CASSVRDNIDGYTF. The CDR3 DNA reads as TGCGCCAGCAGTGTTCGGGACAACATCGATGGCTACACCTTC.

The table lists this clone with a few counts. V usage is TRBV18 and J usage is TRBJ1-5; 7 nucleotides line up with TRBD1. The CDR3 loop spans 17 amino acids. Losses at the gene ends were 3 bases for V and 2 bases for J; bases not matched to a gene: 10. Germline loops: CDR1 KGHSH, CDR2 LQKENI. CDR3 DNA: TGTGCCAGCTCACCTACACCGGGACAGACAGGCAATCAGCCCCAGCATTTT. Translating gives CASSPTPGQTGNQPQHF.

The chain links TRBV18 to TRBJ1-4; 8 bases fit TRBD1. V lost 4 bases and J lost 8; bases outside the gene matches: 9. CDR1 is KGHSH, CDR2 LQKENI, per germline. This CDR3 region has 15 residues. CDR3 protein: CASSRGQGVQEKLFF. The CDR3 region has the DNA TGTGCCAGCTCACGCGGACAGGGCGTACAGGAAAAACTGTTTTTT. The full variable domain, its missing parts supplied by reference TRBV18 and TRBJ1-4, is NAGVMQNPRHLVRRRGQEARLRCSPMKGHSHVYWYRQLPEEGLKFMVYLQKENIIDESGMPKERFSAEFPKEGPSILRIQQVVRGDSAAYFCASSRGQGVQEKLFFGSGTQLSVL.

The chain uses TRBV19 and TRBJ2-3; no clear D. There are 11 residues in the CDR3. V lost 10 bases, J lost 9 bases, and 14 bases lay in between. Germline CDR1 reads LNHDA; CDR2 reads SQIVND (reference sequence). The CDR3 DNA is TGTGCCACCAAACATGCGAGAACGCAGTATTTT. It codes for CATKHARTQYF. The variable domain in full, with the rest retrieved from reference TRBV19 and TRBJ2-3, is DGGITQSPKYLFRKEGQNVTLSCEQNLNHDAMYWYRQDPGQGLRLIYYSQIVNDFQKGDIAEGYSVSREKKESFPLTVTSAQKNPTAFYLCATKHARTQYFGPGTRLTVL.

Written as DNA, the CDR3 is TGTGCCAGCAGTTACAGGGTCACAGAGAGCTATGGCTACACCTTC. Its translation is CASSYRVTESYGYTF. The chain couples TRBV6-6 to TRBJ1-2; unclear D gene. The V end was cut by 2 bases, the J end by 4 bases, with 14 bases between. The germline V gene has CDR1 MNHNY and CDR2 SVGAGI (reference sequence). The CDR3 is 15 amino acids.

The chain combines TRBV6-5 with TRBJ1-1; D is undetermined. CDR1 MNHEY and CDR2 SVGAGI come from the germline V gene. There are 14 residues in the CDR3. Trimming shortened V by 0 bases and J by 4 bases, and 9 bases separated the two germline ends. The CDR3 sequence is CASSYSGPLTEAFF. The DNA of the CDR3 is TGTGCCAGCAGTTACTCAGGGCCTCTCACTGAAGCTTTCTTT.

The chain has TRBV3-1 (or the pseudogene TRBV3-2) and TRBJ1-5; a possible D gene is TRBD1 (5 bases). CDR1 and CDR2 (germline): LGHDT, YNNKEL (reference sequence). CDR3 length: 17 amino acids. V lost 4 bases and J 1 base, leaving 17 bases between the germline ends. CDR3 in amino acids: CASSPWGREGSNQPQHF. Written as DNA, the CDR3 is TGTGCCAGCAGCCCCTGGGGAAGGGAGGGGAGCAATCAGCCCCAGCATTTT.

For the CDR3, the DNA is TGTGCCGGGAAAAACAGGCTTGGTAGGGATGAGCAGTTCTTC. This translates into CAGKNRLGRDEQFF. The rearrangement joins TRBV2 to TRBJ2-1; possible D gene TRBD1, 5 bases. This CDR3 is built from 14 residues. CDR1 and CDR2 from the germline V gene are SNHLY and FYNNEI. V lost 11 bases to trimming and J lost 8 bases, with 22 bases between them.

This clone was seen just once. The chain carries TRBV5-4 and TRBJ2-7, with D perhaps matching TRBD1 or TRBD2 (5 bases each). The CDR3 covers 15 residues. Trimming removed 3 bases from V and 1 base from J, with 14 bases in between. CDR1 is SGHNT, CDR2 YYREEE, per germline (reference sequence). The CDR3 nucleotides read TGTGCCAGCAGCTCCCCTGGGACGGGGTCCTACGAGCAGTACTTC. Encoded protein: CASSSPGTGSYEQYF. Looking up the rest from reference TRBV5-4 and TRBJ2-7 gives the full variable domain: ETGVTQSPTHLIKTRGQQVTLRCSSQSGHNTVSWYQQALGQGPQFIFQYYREEENGRGNFPPRFSGLQFPNYSSELNVNALELDDSALYLCASSSPGTGSYEQYFGPGTRLTVT.

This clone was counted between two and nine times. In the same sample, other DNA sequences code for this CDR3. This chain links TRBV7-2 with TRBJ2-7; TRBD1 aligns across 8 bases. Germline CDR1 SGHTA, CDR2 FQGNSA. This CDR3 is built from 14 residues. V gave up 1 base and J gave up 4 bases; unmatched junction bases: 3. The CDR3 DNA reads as TGTGCCAGCAGCTTAGACAGGGGGGCTTACGAGCAGTACTTC. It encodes CASSLDRGAYEQYF.

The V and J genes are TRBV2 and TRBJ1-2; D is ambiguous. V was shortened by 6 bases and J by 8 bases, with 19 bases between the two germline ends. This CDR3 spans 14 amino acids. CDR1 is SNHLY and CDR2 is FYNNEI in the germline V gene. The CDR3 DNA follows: TGTGCCAGCAGCTATACAACAGAGGCCTGGGGCTACACCTTC. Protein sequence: CASSYTTEAWGYTF.

This CDR3 is CASSLDPLSGPNEQFF. CDR3 nucleotides: TGCGCCAGCAGTCTAGACCCCTTGTCAGGGCCCAATGAGCAGTTCTTC. The rearrangement links TRBV5-1 to TRBJ2-1; possible D gene TRBD1, 5 bases. The CDR3 is 16 residues long. The ends were cut back, 5 bases at V and 6 bases at J, with 21 bases in the middle. The germline V gene encodes CDR1 SGHRS and CDR2 YFSETQ.

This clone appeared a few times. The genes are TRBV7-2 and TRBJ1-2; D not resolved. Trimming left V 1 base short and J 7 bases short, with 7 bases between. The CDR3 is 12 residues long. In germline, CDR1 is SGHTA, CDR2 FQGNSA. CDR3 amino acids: CASSLEGSGYTF. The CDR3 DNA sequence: TGTGCCAGCAGCTTAGAAGGTAGTGGCTACACCTTC.

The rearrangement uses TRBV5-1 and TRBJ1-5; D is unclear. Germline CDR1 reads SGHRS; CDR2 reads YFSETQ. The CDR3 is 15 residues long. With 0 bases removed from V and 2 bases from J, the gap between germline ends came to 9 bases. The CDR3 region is CASSLGTVGNQPQHF. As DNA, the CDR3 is TGCGCCAGCAGCTTGGGGACGGTGGGCAATCAGCCCCAGCATTTT.

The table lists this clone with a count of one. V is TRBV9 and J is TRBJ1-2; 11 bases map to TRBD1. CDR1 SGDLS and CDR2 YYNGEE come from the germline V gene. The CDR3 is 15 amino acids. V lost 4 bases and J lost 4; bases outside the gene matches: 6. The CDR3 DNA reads TGTGCCAGCAGCCCCGGGACAGGGGGTGTCTATGGCTACACCTTC. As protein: CASSPGTGGVYGYTF.